One and the same sample provided the 25 T cell receptor beta chains below, sequenced in a study of T cell repertoires in cytomegalovirus infection. Using its own MiXCR run on the reads, TCRdb lists one record per CDR3 protein. The profile shows approximately 200,000 distinct CDR3 sequences, about 20% of them singletons. The sample was CD8+ T cells from PBMCs. These receptors all stem from a human donor in good health (CMV status not recorded). Some clones in this sample may be carry-over from other donors' samples.

The rearrangement joins TRBV19 to TRBJ2-1; D assignment may be TRBD1 or TRBD2 (5 bases each). CDR3 length: 16 amino acids. The V end was cut by 1 base, the J end by 0 bases, with 10 bases between. The germline gives CDR1 LNHDA, CDR2 SQIVND (reference sequence). CDR3 DNA sequence: TGTGCCAGTAGTATAGTTGGGGACCCCTCCTACAATGAGCAGTTCTTC. It specifies CASSIVGDPSYNEQFF.

This clonotype came up many times. DNA for the CDR3: TGTGCCAGCAGTCCCCTCGGACAGGGGGTGAACACTGAAGCTTTCTTT. It encodes CASSPLGQGVNTEAFF. The V gene is TRBV6-2 or TRBV6-3, the J gene TRBJ1-1, with TRBD1 matching 10 bases. Germline CDR1 reads MNHEY; CDR2 reads SVGEGT. The V gene end was trimmed by 5 bases and the J gene end by 0 bases; junction bases not matched to a gene: 6. The CDR3 runs 16 residues.

This chain links TRBV24-1 with TRBJ2-3; 7 nucleotides line up with TRBD2. Trimming at V came to 4 bases and at J to 5 bases, leaving 2 bases not matched to a gene. The CDR3 extends over 13 amino acids. Germline CDR1 reads KGHDR; CDR2 reads SFDVKD. The CDR3 loop reads CATSEVAGDTQYF. CDR3 DNA sequence: TGTGCCACCAGTGAGGTAGCGGGAGATACGCAGTATTTT.

In its sample, this clonotype was seen a few times. The chain employs TRBV20-1 and TRBJ1-6, with 8 bases matching TRBD1. The CDR3 is 17 amino acids. Germline V gene lookup returns CDR1 DFQATT and CDR2 SNEGSKA (reference sequence). V shed 1 base, J shed 3 bases, and the junction held 8 bases outside the gene matches. The CDR3 DNA sequence: TGCAGTGCTAGAGCAACAGGACAGGGAATCTATAATTCACCCCTCCACTTT. Translating it yields CSARATGQGIYNSPLHF.

This clonotype was observed a few times. The CDR3 nucleotides are TGTGCCAGTTCCCCTCGGTGGGCGGGGGACACAGATACGCAGTATTTT. Translation gives CASSPRWAGDTDTQYF. The rearrangement uses TRBV19 and TRBJ2-3, with 7 bases that match TRBD2. Germline values: CDR1 LNHDA, CDR2 SQIVND (reference sequence). This CDR3 comprises 16 residues. The V and J ends lost 8 bases and 2 bases, in that order; junction bases with no gene match: 13.

This clonotype was seen many times. The chain links TRBV4-1 to TRBJ1-2, with unresolved D. The CDR3 has 13 residues. Trimming pared 0 bases from V and 2 bases from J, leaving 4 bases between. Germline-derived CDR1 and CDR2 are MGHRA and YSYEKL. This chain's CDR3 is CASSQEENYGYTF. The CDR3 DNA sequence: TGCGCCAGCAGCCAAGAGGAGAACTATGGCTACACCTTC.

This clonotype turned up a few times. The chain is built from TRBV27 and TRBJ2-5, with 11 bases fitting TRBD2. The germline CDR1 and CDR2 sequences are MNHEY and SMNVEV (reference sequence). The CDR3 is made up of 17 amino acids. J was trimmed by 2 bases and V by 6 bases; bases with no gene match: 11. The CDR3 DNA reads TGTGCCAGCAGGGAACTTTCTGGGACTAGCGGACAAGAGACCCAGTACTTC. Its translation is CASRELSGTSGQETQYF.

The chain recombines TRBV5-4 with TRBJ2-3; 9 nucleotides line up with TRBD1. The J segment lost 2 bases and the V segment lost 0 bases, leaving 7 bases of the junction unmatched. Germline CDR1 SGHNT, CDR2 YYREEE (reference sequence). The CDR3 sequence is 17 residues long. CDR3 in amino acids: CASSLEGTGGFTDTQYF. In nucleotides, the CDR3 is TGTGCCAGCAGCTTGGAGGGCACAGGGGGCTTCACAGATACGCAGTATTTT. Drawing the rest from reference TRBV5-4 and TRBJ2-3, the complete variable domain is ETGVTQSPTHLIKTRGQQVTLRCSSQSGHNTVSWYQQALGQGPQFIFQYYREEENGRGNFPPRFSGLQFPNYSSELNVNALELDDSALYLCASSLEGTGGFTDTQYFGPGTRLTVL.

A word on this clonotype: One end of the junction is discordant with germline, which a read error may explain. V usage is TRBV29-1 and J usage is TRBJ1-1, with D unclear. The CDR3 consists of 11 residues. The V gene's germline CDR1 is SQVTM and CDR2 ANQGSEA. The CDR3 DNA sequence: TGCAGCGCTGAAGGGCCTTTTGAAGCTTTCTTT. As protein: CSAEGPFEAFF.

The table lists this clonotype with a few counts. This chain uses TRBV6-4 with TRBJ2-2, with D perhaps TRBD2 (6 bases). This CDR3 contains 15 residues. Germline CDR1 is MRHNA and CDR2 is SNTAGT. The V end was cut by 7 bases, the J end by 6 bases, with 18 bases between. CDR3 amino acids: CASTLTAGAPGELFF. CDR3 bases: TGTGCCAGCACGCTCACAGCGGGCGCGCCCGGGGAGCTGTTTTTT.

J is TRBJ2-1 and V is TRBV6-5; D remains unclear. From germline, CDR1 is MNHEY and CDR2 SVGAGI. V dropped 1 base and J dropped 5 bases, with 6 bases sitting between them. The CDR3 consists of 13 residues. CDR3 region: CASSYFENNEQFF. CDR3 nucleotides: TGTGCCAGCAGTTACTTTGAAAACAATGAGCAGTTCTTC.

The chain recombines TRBV6-6 with TRBJ2-3; the D call may be TRBD1 or TRBD2 (5 bases each). Germline V lookup: CDR1 MNHNY, CDR2 SVGAGI (reference sequence). V was clipped by 10 bases and J by 4 bases, with 12 bases between them. The CDR3 consists of 12 residues. The CDR3 sequence: CATGPGPDTQYF. The CDR3 nucleotides read TGTGCCACCGGGCCGGGACCAGATACGCAGTATTTT.

This clonotype was counted between two and nine times. The rearrangement joins TRBV29-1 to TRBJ2-7; D unclear. Germline CDR1 and CDR2: SQVTM and ANQGSEA. CDR3 length: 13 amino acids. The V gene lost 2 bases and the J gene lost 0 bases, with 8 bases spanning the gap. CDR3 DNA: TGCAGCGTTGAACCTGACAACTCCTACGAGCAGTACTTC. Translation gives CSVEPDNSYEQYF.

This clonotype was recorded at least ten times. The gene calls are TRBV7-7 and TRBJ1-1; D is ambiguous. Trimming pared 4 bases from V and 2 bases from J, leaving 8 bases between. The V gene's germline CDR1 is SSHAT and CDR2 FNYEAQ (reference sequence). The CDR3 covers 13 residues. The CDR3 is CASSYNRNTEAFF. As DNA, the CDR3 is TGTGCCAGCAGCTATAACAGAAACACTGAAGCTTTCTTT.

V gene TRBV4-1 combines with J gene TRBJ2-1, with TRBD2 as a possible D gene (5 bases). This CDR3 contains 16 residues. The germline V and J ends were trimmed by 4 bases and 5 bases, with 18 bases remaining between them. Germline values: CDR1 MGHRA, CDR2 YSYEKL. CDR3 bases: TGCGCCAGCAGCCCACTGTGGCTAGCCCCCCACAATGAGCAGTTCTTC. Its protein is CASSPLWLAPHNEQFF.

J is TRBJ2-3 and V is TRBV20-1, with 11 bases that match TRBD2. V gave up 1 base and J gave up 4 bases; unmatched junction bases: 7. From germline, CDR1 is DFQATT and CDR2 SNEGSKA (reference sequence). The CDR3 spans 16 residues. This CDR3 is CSARAGSGGEADTQYF. The CDR3 DNA sequence: TGCAGTGCTAGAGCCGGTAGCGGGGGGGAGGCAGATACGCAGTATTTT.

This clonotype was seen only a few times. The V gene is TRBV5-1, the J gene TRBJ2-1; D not resolved. Germline lookup yields CDR1 SGHRS and CDR2 YFSETQ. Deletions cut 5 bases from V and 4 bases from J, with 13 bases between. This CDR3 has 14 residues. The CDR3 loop is CASSFRAEYNEQFF. In DNA form, the CDR3 reads TGCGCCAGCAGTTTCCGGGCAGAATACAATGAGCAGTTCTTC.

The chain links TRBV6-5 to TRBJ2-5; 10 nucleotides agree with TRBD2. The germline V gene encodes CDR1 MNHEY and CDR2 SVGAGI. V shed 6 bases, J shed 1 base, and the junction held 8 bases outside the gene matches. The CDR3 is 16 amino acids. CDR3 protein: CASRNRLAGIQETQYF. The CDR3 bases are TGTGCCAGCAGGAACAGACTAGCGGGTATCCAAGAGACCCAGTACTTC.

This clonotype occurred a few times. The CDR3 reads CASRGFSNTGELFF. CDR3 DNA: TGTGCCAGCCGAGGGTTCTCGAACACCGGGGAGCTGTTTTTT. This chain uses TRBV27 with TRBJ2-2, with D tentatively TRBD2 (5 bases). This CDR3 comprises 14 residues. CDR1 and CDR2 (germline): MNHEY, SMNVEV (reference sequence). V was trimmed by 8 bases and J by 0 bases, leaving 10 bases between them.

The sample holds a few counts of this clonotype. The rearrangement links TRBV24-1 to TRBJ2-2, with a possible D match to TRBD2 (6 bases). The ends were cut back, 7 bases at V and 6 bases at J, with 17 bases in the middle. CDR1 is KGHDR and CDR2 is SFDVKD in the germline V gene. This CDR3 has 15 amino acids. CDR3 DNA sequence: TGTGCCACCAGCGCCGGGACTGTCGACTCCGGGGAGCTGTTTTTT. Its translation is CATSAGTVDSGELFF.

This chain links TRBV7-6 with TRBJ2-2; no reliable D call. CDR1 and CDR2 (germline): SGHVS, FNYEAQ. This CDR3 comprises 15 residues. The V end was cut by 1 base, the J end by 4 bases, with 10 bases between. CDR3 coding DNA: TGTGCCAGCAGCTTAGGAGCCGCGAGCACCGGGGAGCTGTTTTTT. Translation: CASSLGAASTGELFF.

This clonotype appeared many times. The CDR3 coding sequence is TGTGCCAGCAGTACGACCGGGGAGCTGTTTTTT. This gives the protein CASSTTGELFF. The chain links TRBV28 to TRBJ2-2; no clear D gene. Looked up from germline, CDR1 is MDHEN and CDR2 is SYDVKM. With 5 bases removed from V and 5 bases from J, the gap between germline ends came to 3 bases. There are 11 residues in the CDR3.

The J gene is TRBJ1-2, the V gene TRBV2, with D possibly being TRBD1 (5 bases). Trimming left V 8 bases short and J 0 bases short, with 10 bases between. CDR3 length: 13 residues. The germline V gene has CDR1 SNHLY and CDR2 FYNNEI. CDR3 sequence reads: CASRGYPNYGYTF. The CDR3, as DNA: TGTGCCAGCCGGGGGTACCCTAACTATGGCTACACCTTC.

There are a few counts of this clonotype. The chain is built from TRBV12-3 or TRBV12-4 and TRBJ2-2; perhaps D is TRBD1 or TRBD2 (5 bases each). Trimming took 7 bases from V and 3 from J, leaving 18 bases between them. This CDR3 is built from 16 residues. Here the CDR3 DNA reads TGTGCCAGCAAACCCCGGGGCAGAGAGTACACCGGGGAGCTGTTTTTT. Translated, it gives CASKPRGREYTGELFF.

At least ten counts were recorded for this clonotype. This chain links TRBV7-8 with TRBJ1-2, with 9 positions matching TRBD1. V was pared by 5 bases and J by 8 bases, with 9 bases of the junction left unmatched. Per the germline V gene, CDR1 is SGHVS and CDR2 is FQNEAQ. The CDR3 has 14 amino acids. This CDR3 reads CASSLGTGYQGYTF. The CDR3, as DNA: TGTGCCAGCAGCCTCGGGACAGGGTATCAGGGCTACACCTTC.